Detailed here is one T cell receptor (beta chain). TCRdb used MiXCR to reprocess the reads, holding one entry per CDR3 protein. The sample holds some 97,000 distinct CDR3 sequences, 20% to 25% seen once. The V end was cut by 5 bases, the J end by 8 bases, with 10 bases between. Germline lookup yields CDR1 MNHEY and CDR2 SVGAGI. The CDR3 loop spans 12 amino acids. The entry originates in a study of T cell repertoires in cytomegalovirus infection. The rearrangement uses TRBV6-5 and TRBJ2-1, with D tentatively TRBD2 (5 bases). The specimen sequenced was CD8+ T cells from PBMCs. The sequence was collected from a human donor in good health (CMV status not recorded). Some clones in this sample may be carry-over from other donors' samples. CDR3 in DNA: TGTGCCAGCAGTCCAACTAGTTATGAGCAGTTCTTC. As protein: CASSPTSYEQFF.